This T cell receptor beta chain was captured by sequencing in a study of T cells expressing NK-cell markers (TCRdb year 2020). About the full investigation: TCR beta-chain repertoires were profiled in sorted CD3+CD56+NKG2C+, CD3+CD56+NKG2C- and CD3+CD56-NKG2C+ T-cell subsets from about 8 donors. Among the eight sequenced donors, seven were HCMV-seropositive and one was HCMV-seronegative. The eight sequenced donors were randomly selected healthy volunteers, three men and five women. Illumina HiSeq 2000/2500, MiSeq or NextSeq was used to sequence libraries as 2 x 150 bp reads.

Findings and caveats that apply to the study as a whole: It remained unclear whether the expanded NKG2C-expressing T cell clones were specific for HCMV antigens. Those dominant clonotypes were again the most abundant among CD3+CD56-NKG2C+ cells in several donors, at about 28.3-65%. For five or six donors, the dominant CD3+CD56+NKG2C+ clonotypes were among the top 10 CD8+ clonotypes and accounted for roughly 1.0-8% of CD8+ T cells.

About this clonotype: The specificity of this receptor is unknown.

Instrument on record: Illumina HiSeq 2000. 5'RACE template switching, by which a universal primer site and unique molecular identifiers were added, was used to make TCR beta cDNA libraries. cDNA synthesis was primed from the TCR beta constant segment and was followed by two successive PCR amplification steps. In the original analysis: MIGEC handled demultiplexing of the reads and grouping by UMI, while MiTCR was used to assemble and quantify clonotypes. Only TCR cDNA sequences supported by at least two reads were kept to exclude erroneous sequences. The tcR package was used for downstream repertoire analysis, and clonotypes were matched between fractions using CDR3 nucleotide sequence together with V segment. VDJmatch was used to annotate antigen specificity against VDJdb, with one amino acid substitution in CDR3 allowed. TCRdb reprocessed the reads, and each CDR3 protein sequence is entered once, without DNA. For this entry, the V and J calls and clone size follow TCRdb and not the study's own pipeline. The sample table records roughly 280,000 distinct CDR3 sequences. The ten most abundant clones make up around 0.4% of the sample.

From the cysteine through the phenylalanine, the CDR3 covers 13 amino acids. No DNA sequence is on record. To determine HCMV serostatus, a commercial ELISA kit was used to detect HCMV-specific IgG in serum. Ficoll density gradient centrifugation was used to isolate peripheral blood mononuclear cells from blood. The sample comprised blood T cells: a sorted CD56 or NKG2C T cell subset, CD4+ or CD8+ T cells, or bulk PBMC T cells (not recorded which). This sequence originates from a man aged 18 to 30 in good health. Donor details come from another sample of the same person, matched by shared clones. The chain joins TRBV12-3 or TRBV12-4 to TRBJ2-3; TCRdb lists TRBD1, though no DNA is available to test this call. The CDR3 loop reads CASSPQGAHTQYF.